This T cell receptor beta chain emerged from a study of blood T cell repertoires in COVID-19. Trimming left V 3 bases short and J 2 bases short, with 16 bases between. The CDR3 extends over 16 amino acids. The germline V gene has CDR1 SGHDT and CDR2 YYEEEE. Original analysis: How many nucleated cells were present was estimated from reference gene primer amplification. Some clones are missing from TCRdb's copy, which holds only in-frame ones; the method was immunoSEQ multiplex PCR. V, J and clone size derive from that table, while D and trimming were established from the DNA sequence. Of some 320,000 clones listed, less than 85% were seen once; the top ten hold under 2%. The study drew participants aged about 18 to 89 years from under 30 US areas. Participants reported their clinical history, and cohort assignment relied on those reports. All exposed participants met a person with COVID-19 within 2 weeks before entering the study.

The chain combines TRBV5-6 with TRBJ2-3; D possibly corresponds to TRBD1 (5 bases). Sequencing was performed on PBMCs or T cells enriched from blood (not recorded which). The clonotype comes from a woman aged 25 to 39 who had been exposed to COVID-19. This CDR3 is CASSSRRTFLTDTQYF. The CDR3, as DNA: TGTGCCAGCAGCTCCCGAAGGACATTTCTCACAGATACGCAGTATTTT.